The T cell receptor (beta chain) under discussion was sequenced for a study of regulatory T cells in long-lasting Graves disease. Notes on the study in general: Segments TRBV28, TRBJ1-2 and TRBJ2-5 showed preferential usage in persistent disease.

J was trimmed by 2 bases and V by 4 bases; bases with no gene match: 3. The germline gives CDR1 SGHDN, CDR2 FVKESK. This CDR3 has 15 amino acids. According to the study, TCR beta libraries were built with iRepertoire HTBI primers and CDR3-region Arm-PCR. TCRdb passed the multiplex PCR reads through MiXCR, listing each CDR3 protein once. The data contain 310,000 or so distinct CDR3 sequences, roughly a fifth of them singletons. As to time point: persistent/refractory GD, antithyroid drugs over 5 years with positive TRAb. Preparation of the TCR library used RNA extracted from PBMCs. Patients all came to the study from an endocrinology department in Xi'an, China. The table lists this clonotype with a few counts. The antigen remains unidentified.

This sequence was found in a female donor with Graves disease. The material was peripheral blood mononuclear cells (PBMCs), obtained when the disease was refractory, from a patient treated with antithyroid drugs. This chain joins TRBV14 and TRBJ2-1, with TRBD1 identical over 9 bases. CDR3 bases: TGTGCCAGCAGCCCGTGGACAGGGGCCTACAATGAGCAGTTCTTC. Translation: CASSPWTGAYNEQFF.